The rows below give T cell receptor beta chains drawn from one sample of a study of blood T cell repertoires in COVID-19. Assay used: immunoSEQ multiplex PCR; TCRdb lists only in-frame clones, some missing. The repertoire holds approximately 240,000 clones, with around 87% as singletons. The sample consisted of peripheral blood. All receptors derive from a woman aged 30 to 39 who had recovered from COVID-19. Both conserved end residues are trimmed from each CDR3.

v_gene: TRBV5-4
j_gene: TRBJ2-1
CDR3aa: ASSLLTPDNEQF

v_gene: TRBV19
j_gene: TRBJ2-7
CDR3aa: ASSNPGLAGDEQY

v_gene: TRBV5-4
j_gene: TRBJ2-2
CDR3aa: ASSTLAGGLTGELF

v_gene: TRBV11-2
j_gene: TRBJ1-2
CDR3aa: ASSSPPPRVNGYT

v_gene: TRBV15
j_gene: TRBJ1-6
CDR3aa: ATSRDWGQGSPLH

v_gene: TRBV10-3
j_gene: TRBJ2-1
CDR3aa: AISELTGGYNEQF

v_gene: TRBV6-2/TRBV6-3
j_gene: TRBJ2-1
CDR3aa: ASSPRGLPEVDEQF

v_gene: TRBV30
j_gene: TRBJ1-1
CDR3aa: AWSVPLTSGNYTEAF

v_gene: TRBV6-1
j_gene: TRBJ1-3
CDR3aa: ASSERFRGTGNTIY

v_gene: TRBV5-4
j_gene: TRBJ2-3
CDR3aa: ASSVLAGADTDTQY

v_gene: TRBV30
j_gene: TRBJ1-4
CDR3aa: AWSNRVHEKLF

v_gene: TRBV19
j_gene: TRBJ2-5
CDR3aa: ASSSYRDLETQY

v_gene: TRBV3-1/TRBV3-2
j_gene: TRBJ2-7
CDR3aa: ASSPSGGKYEQY

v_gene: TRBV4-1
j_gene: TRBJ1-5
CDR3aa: ASSQVGGINQPQH

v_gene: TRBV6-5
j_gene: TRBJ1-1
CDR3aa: ASNIDRGTEAF

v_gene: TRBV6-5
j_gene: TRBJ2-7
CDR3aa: ASSTPGGGNYEQY

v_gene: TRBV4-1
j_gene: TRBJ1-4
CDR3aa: ASSTNRGGDEKLF

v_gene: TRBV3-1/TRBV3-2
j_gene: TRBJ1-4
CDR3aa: ASSARTSGGEKLF

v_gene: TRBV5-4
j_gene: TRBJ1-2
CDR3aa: ASKNGGAGTDYGYT

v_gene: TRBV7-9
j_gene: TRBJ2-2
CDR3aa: ASNRAWDRDNTGELF

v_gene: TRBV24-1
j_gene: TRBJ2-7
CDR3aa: ATSDRPYGGAGEQY

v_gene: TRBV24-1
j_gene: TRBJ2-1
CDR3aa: ATSPPRDLLYNEQF